This TCR beta chain derives from a study of T cell responses to AZD1222 COVID-19 vaccine. Study-wide results and caveats: Among AZD1222 vaccinees, only six or seven were seropositive at baseline. Every sample of the repertoires postdated the peak T cell response.

CDR1 is SGHTA and CDR2 is FQGNSA in the germline V gene. This CDR3 comprises 13 residues. Trimming cost V 7 bases and J 2 bases, with 11 bases left between them. Worth noting for this clone: Its specificity is unknown.

Method: immunoSEQ multiplex PCR; TCRdb's copy keeps in-frame clones and lacks some. The sample carries around 200,000 clones, under 95% recorded once. The chain couples TRBV7-2 to TRBJ2-5; the D is unclear. Sample: peripheral blood, taken on day 0 of AZD1222 vaccination. This sequence was found in an adult in good health. CDR3 region: CASTSVSQETQYF. CDR3 sequence (DNA): TGTGCCAGCACCTCGGTCAGTCAAGAGACCCAGTACTTC.